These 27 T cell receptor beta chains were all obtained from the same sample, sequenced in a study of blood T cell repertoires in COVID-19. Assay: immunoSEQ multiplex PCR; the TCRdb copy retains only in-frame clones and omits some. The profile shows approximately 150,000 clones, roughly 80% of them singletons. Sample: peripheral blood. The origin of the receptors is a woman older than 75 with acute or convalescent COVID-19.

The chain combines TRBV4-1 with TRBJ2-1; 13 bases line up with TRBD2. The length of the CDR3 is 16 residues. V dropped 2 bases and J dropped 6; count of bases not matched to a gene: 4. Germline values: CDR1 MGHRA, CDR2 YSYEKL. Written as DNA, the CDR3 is TGCGCCAGCAGCCAAACACTAGCGGGAGGGCTCAATGAGCAGTTCTTC. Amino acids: CASSQTLAGGLNEQFF.

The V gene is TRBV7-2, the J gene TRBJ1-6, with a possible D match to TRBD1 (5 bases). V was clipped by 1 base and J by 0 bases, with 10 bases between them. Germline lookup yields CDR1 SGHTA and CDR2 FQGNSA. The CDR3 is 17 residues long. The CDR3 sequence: CASSLDVGGSYNSPLHF. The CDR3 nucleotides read TGTGCCAGCAGCTTAGATGTGGGGGGCTCCTATAATTCACCCCTCCACTTT. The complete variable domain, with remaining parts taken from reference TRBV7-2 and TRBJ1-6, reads GAGVSQSPSNKVTEKGKDVELRCDPISGHTALYWYRQSLGQGLEFLIYFQGNSAPDKSGLPSDRFSAERTGGSVSTLTIQRTQQEDSAVYLCASSLDVGGSYNSPLHFGNGTRLTVT.

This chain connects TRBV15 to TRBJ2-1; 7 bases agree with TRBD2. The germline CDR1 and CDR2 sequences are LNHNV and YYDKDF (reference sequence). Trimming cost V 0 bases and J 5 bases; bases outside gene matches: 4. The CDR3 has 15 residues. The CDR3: CATSREGSGNNEQFF. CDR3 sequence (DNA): TGTGCCACCAGCAGAGAAGGGAGCGGGAACAATGAGCAGTTCTTC.

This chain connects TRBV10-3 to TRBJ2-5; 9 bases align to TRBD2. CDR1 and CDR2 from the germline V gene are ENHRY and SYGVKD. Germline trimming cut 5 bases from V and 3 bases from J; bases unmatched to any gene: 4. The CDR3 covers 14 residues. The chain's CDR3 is CAISFGGGEETQYF. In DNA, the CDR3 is TGTGCCATCAGTTTCGGCGGGGGGGAAGAGACCCAGTACTTC.

CDR3 sequence reads: CASSNLLGDTQYF. CDR3 DNA: TGTGCCAGCAGCAACCTACTCGGGGATACGCAGTATTTT. The V and J genes are TRBV7-2 and TRBJ2-3; D unclear. Between the trimmed V and J ends, which lost 5 bases and 6 bases, there was a span of 12 bases. The CDR3 runs to 13 residues. Germline CDR1 reads SGHTA; CDR2 reads FQGNSA.

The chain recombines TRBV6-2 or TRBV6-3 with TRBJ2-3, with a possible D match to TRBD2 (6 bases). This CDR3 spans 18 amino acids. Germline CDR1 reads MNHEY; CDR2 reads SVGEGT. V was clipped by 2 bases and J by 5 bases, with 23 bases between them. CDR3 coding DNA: TGTGCCAGCAGTTACAGTTTGGGGGGAGCCACTTACAGAGATACGCAGTATTTT. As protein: CASSYSLGGATYRDTQYF.

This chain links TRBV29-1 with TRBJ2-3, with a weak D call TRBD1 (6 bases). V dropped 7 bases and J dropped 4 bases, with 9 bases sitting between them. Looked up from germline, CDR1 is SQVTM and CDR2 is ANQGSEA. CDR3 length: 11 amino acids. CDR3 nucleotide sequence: TGCAGCGGCAGGGGCGCAGATACGCAGTATTTT. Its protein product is CSGRGADTQYF.

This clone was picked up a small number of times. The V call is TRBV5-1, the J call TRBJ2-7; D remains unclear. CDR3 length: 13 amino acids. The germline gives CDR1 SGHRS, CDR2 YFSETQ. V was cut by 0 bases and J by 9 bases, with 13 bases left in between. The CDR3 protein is CASSLEAAPGQYF. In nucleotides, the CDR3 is TGCGCCAGCAGCTTGGAGGCAGCCCCAGGGCAGTACTTC.

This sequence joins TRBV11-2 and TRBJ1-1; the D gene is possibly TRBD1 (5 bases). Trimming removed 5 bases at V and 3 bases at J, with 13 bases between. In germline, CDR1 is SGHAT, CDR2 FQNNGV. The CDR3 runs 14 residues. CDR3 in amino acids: CASSVNTGDTEAFF. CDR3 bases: TGTGCCAGCAGCGTAAACACGGGGGACACTGAAGCTTTCTTT.

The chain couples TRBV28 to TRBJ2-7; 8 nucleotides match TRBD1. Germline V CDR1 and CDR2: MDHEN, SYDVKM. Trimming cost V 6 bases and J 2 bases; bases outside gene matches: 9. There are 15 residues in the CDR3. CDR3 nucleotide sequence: TGTGCCAGCAGGTCTACAGGGGGTCCCACCTACGAGCAGTACTTC. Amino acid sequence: CASRSTGGPTYEQYF.

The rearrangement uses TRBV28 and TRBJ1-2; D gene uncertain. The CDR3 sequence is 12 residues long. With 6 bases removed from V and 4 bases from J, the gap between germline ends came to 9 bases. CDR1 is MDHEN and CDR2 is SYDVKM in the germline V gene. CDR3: CASSFSPYGYTF. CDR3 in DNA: TGTGCCAGCAGCTTCTCCCCCTATGGCTACACCTTC.

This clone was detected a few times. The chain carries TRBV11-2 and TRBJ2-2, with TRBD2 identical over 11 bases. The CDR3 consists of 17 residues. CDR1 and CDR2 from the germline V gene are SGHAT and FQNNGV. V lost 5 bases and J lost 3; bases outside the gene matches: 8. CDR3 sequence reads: CASSQRRLAGYTGELFF. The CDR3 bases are TGTGCCAGCAGCCAACGTCGACTAGCGGGATACACCGGGGAGCTGTTTTTT.

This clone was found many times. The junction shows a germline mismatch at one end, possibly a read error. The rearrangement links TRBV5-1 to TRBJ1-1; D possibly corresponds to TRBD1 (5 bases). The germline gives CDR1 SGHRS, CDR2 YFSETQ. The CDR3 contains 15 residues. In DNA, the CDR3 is TGCGCCAGCAGCTTTTTAGCCGGGGGGAACACTGCAGCTTTCTTT. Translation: CASSFLAGGNTAAFF.

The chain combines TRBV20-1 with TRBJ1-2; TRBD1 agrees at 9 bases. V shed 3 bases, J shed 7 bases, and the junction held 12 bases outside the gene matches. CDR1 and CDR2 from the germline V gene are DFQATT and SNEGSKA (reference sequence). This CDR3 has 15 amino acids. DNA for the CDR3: TGCAGTGCTAGTGGGGTTCTAACAGGGGGCTCTGGCTACACCTTC. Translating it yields CSASGVLTGGSGYTF.

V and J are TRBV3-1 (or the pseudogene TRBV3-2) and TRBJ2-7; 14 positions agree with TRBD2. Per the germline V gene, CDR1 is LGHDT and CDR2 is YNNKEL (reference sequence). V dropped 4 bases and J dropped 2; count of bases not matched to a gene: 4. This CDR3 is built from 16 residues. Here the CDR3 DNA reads TGTGCCAGCAGCCGGGGACTAGCGGGAGTGGCCTACGAGCAGTACTTC. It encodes CASSRGLAGVAYEQYF.

In nucleotides, the CDR3 is TGTGCCAGCAGGCCCGGGAGGGCCGGGGGTACGCAGTATTTT. Protein: CASRPGRAGGTQYF. This sequence joins TRBV9 and TRBJ2-3, with 8 bases matching TRBD2. The CDR3 covers 14 residues. Germline V gives CDR1 SGDLS, CDR2 YYNGEE. The junction had 10 bases not matched to a gene; V was cut back by 5 bases and J by 8 bases.

The CDR3 region is CASSGDRGPYEQYF. For the CDR3, the DNA is TGTGCCAGCAGCGGAGACAGGGGGCCCTACGAGCAGTACTTC. The chain is built from TRBV9 and TRBJ2-7; 10 bases map to TRBD1. Trimming cost V 3 bases and J 2 bases; bases outside gene matches: 2. The germline V gene has CDR1 SGDLS and CDR2 YYNGEE. The CDR3 is made up of 14 amino acids.

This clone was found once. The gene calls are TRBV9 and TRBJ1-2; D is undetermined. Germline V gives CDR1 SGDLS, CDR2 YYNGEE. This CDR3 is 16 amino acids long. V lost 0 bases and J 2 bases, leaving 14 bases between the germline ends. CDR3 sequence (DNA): TGTGCCAGCAGCGTAGAAATTCCAGGAAGAAACTATGGCTACACCTTC. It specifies CASSVEIPGRNYGYTF. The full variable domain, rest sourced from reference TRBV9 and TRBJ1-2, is DSGVTQTPKHLITATGQRVTLRCSPRSGDLSVYWYQQSLDQGLQFLIQYYNGEERAKGNILERFSAQQFPDLHSELNLSSLELGDSALYFCASSVEIPGRNYGYTFGSGTRLTVV.

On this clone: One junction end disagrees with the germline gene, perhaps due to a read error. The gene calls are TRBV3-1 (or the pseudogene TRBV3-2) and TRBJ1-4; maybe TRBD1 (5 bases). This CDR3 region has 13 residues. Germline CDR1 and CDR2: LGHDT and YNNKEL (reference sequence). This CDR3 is CASSQLGGGENSF. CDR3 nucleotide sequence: TGTGCCAGCAGCCAACTGGGTGGAGGGGAGAACAGTTTT.

The DNA of the CDR3 is TGCGCCAGCAAGGGCACTAGCGGGACGAATGAGCAGTTCTTC. Protein sequence: CASKGTSGTNEQFF. The chain couples TRBV5-1 to TRBJ2-1, with 10 positions matching TRBD2. CDR3 size: 14 residues. The junction had 7 bases not matched to a gene; V was cut back by 6 bases and J by 7 bases. Germline CDR1 is SGHRS and CDR2 is YFSETQ.

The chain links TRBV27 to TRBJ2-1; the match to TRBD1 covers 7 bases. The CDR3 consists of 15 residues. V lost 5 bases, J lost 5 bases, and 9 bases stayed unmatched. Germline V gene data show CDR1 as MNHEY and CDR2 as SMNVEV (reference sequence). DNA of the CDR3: TGTGCCAGCAGTCCAAGACAGGGTTTCCACAATGAGCAGTTCTTC. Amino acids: CASSPRQGFHNEQFF.

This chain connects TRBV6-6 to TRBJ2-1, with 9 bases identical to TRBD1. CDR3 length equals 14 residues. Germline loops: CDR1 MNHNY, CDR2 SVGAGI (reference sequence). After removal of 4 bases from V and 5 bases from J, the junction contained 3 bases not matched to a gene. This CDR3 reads CASSSGTGHNEQFF. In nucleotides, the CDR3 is TGTGCCAGCAGTTCCGGGACAGGGCACAATGAGCAGTTCTTC.

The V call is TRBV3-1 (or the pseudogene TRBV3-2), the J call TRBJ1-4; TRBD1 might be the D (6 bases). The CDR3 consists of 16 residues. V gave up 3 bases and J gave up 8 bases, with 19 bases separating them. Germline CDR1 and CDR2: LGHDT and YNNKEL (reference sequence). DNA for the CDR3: TGTGCCAGCAGCCAGGGAGCCAGGGGATCTGGGGAAAAACTGTTTTTT. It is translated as CASSQGARGSGEKLFF.

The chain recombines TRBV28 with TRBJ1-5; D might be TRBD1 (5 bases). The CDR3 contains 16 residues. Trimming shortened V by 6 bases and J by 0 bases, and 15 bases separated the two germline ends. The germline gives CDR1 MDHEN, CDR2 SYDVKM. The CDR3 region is CASSPRRGASNQPQHF. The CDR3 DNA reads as TGTGCCAGCAGCCCGCGGAGGGGTGCTAGCAATCAGCCCCAGCATTTT.

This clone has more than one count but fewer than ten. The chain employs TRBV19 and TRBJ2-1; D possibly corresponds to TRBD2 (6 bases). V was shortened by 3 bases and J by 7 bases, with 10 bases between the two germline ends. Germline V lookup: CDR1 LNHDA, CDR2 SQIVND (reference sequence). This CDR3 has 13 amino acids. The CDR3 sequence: CASSISGRNEQFF. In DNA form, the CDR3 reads TGTGCCAGTAGTATTAGCGGAAGGAATGAGCAGTTCTTC.

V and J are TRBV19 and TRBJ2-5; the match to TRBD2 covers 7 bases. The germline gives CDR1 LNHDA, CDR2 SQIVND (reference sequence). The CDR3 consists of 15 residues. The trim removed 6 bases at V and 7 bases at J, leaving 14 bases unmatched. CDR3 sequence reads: CASSPLAGPLGTQYF. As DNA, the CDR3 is TGTGCCAGTAGCCCTTTAGCGGGTCCGTTGGGGACCCAGTACTTC.

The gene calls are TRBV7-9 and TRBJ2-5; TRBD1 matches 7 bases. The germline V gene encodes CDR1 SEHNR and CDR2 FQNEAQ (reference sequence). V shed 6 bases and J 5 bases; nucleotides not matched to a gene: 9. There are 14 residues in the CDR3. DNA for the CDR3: TGTGCCAGCAGTTTTGCCACAGGGGCCGAGACCCAGTACTTC. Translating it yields CASSFATGAETQYF.